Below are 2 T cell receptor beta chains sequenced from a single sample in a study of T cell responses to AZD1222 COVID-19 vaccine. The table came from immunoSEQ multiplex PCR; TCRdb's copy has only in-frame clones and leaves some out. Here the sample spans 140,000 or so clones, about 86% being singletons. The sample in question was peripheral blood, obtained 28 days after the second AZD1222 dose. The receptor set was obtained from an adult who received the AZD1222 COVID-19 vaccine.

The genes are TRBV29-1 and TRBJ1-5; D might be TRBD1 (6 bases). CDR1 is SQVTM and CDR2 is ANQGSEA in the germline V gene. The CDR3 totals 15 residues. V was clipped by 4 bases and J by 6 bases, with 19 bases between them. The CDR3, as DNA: TGCAGCGTTGTCCCTGGGGGGGGCGCGGGTCAGCCCCAGCATTTT. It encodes CSVVPGGGAGQPQHF.

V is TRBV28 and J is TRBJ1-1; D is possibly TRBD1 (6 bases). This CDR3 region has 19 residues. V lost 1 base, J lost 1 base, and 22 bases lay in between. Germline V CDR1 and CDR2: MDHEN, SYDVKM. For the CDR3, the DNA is TGTGCCAGCAGTTTATTAATGGGGACACTTGGGGCGGGGAACACTGAAGCTTTCTTT. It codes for CASSLLMGTLGAGNTEAFF. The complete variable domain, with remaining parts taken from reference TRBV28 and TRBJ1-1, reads DVKVTQSSRYLVKRTGEKVFLECVQDMDHENMFWYRQDPGLGLRLIYFSYDVKMKEKGDIPEGYSVSREKKERFSLILESASTNQTSMYLCASSLLMGTLGAGNTEAFFGQGTRLTVV.